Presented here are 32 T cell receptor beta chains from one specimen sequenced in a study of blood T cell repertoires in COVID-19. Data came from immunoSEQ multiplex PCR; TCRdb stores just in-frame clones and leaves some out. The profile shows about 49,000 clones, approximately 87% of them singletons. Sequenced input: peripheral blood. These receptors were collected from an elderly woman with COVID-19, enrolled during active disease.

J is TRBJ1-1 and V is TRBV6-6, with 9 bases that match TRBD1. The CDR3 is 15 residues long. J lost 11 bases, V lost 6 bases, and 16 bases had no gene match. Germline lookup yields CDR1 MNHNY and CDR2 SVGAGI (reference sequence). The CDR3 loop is CASSPPGQGFRNAFF. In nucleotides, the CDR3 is TGTGCCAGCAGCCCTCCCGGACAGGGGTTTCGGAACGCTTTCTTT.

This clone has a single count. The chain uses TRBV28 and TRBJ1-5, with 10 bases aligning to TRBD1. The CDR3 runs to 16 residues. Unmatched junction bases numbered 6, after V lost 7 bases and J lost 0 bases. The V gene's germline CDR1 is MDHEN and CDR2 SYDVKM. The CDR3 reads CASTMDRGNSNQPQHF. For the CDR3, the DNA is TGTGCCAGCACCATGGACAGGGGGAATAGCAATCAGCCCCAGCATTTT.

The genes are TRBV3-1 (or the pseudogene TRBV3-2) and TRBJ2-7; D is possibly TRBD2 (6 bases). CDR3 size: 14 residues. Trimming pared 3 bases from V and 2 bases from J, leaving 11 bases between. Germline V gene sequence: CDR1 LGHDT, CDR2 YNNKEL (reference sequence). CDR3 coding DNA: TGTGCCAGCAGCCATCTCCAGCGGGCCTACGAGCAGTACTTC. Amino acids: CASSHLQRAYEQYF.

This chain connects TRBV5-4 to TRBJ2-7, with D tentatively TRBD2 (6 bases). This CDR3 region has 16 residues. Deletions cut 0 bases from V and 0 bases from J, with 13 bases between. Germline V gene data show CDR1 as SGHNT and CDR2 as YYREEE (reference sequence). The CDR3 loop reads CASSLVRGVPSYEQYF. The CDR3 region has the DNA TGTGCCAGCAGCTTGGTACGCGGGGTACCCTCCTACGAGCAGTACTTC.

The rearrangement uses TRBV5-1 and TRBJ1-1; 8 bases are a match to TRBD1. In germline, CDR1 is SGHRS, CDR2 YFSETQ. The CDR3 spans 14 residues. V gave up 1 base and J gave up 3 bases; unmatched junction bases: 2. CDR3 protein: CASSLRTGHTEAFF. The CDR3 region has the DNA TGCGCCAGCAGCTTGAGGACAGGGCACACTGAAGCTTTCTTT.

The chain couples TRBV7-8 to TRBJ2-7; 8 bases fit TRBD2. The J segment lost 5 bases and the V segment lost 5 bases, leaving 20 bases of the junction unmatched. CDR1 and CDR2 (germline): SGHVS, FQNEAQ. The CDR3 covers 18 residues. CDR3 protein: CASSLGTLGYGTRNEQYF. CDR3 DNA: TGTGCCAGCAGCCTCGGTACACTGGGGTACGGGACTAGGAACGAGCAGTACTTC.

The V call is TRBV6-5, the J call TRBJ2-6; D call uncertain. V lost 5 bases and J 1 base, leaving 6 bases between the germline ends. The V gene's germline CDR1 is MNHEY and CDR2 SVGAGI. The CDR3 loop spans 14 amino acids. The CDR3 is CASSLSSGANVLTF. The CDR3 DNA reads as TGTGCCAGCAGTCTTTCTTCTGGGGCCAACGTCCTGACTTTC.

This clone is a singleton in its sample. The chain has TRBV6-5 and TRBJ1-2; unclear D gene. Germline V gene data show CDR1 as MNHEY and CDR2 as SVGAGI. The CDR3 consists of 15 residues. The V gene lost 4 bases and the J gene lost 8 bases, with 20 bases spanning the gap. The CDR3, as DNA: TGTGCCAGCAGTTCATTCCGGGGAAGCGTCGTGGGCTACACCTTC. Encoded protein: CASSSFRGSVVGYTF.

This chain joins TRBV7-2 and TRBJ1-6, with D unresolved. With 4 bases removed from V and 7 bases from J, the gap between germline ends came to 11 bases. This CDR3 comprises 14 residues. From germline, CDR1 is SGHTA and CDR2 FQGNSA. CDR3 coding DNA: TGTGCCAGCAGCTCGCGGATATCAAATTCACCCCTCCACTTT. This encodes CASSSRISNSPLHF.

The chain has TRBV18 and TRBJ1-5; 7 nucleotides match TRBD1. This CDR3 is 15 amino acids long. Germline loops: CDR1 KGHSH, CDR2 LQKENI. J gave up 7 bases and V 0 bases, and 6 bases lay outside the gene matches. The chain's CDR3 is CASSPPTGPRQPQHF. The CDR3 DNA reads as TGTGCCAGCTCACCACCGACAGGGCCGAGGCAGCCCCAGCATTTT.

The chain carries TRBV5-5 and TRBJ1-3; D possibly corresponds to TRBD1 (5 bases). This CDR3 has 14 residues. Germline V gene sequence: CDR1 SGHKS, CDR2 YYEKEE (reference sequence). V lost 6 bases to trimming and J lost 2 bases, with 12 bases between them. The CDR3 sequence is CASIMAGTGNTIYF. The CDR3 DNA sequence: TGTGCCAGCATCATGGCAGGGACTGGAAACACCATATATTTT.

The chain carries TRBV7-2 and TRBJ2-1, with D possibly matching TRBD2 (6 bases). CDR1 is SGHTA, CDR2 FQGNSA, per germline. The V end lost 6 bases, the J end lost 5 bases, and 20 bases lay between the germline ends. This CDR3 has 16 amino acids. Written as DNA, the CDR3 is TGTGCCAGCAGATCCCCCGGGGGTCCTCGCCACAATGAGCAGTTCTTC. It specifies CASRSPGGPRHNEQFF.

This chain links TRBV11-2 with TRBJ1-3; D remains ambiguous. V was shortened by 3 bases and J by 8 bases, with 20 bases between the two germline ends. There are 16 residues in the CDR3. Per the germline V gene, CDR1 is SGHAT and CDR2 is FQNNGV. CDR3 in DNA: TGTGCCAGCAGCTTCGGCGGATCCGCTCTAAAGGACACCATATATTTT. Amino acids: CASSFGGSALKDTIYF.

CDR3: CASSLVPGSNTEAFF. CDR3 DNA: TGCGCCAGCAGCTTGGTACCGGGTAGTAACACTGAAGCTTTCTTT. The V call is TRBV5-1, the J call TRBJ1-1, with D unclear. V shed 0 bases and J shed 2 bases, with 11 bases lying between them. Germline CDR1 and CDR2: SGHRS and YFSETQ. The CDR3 is made up of 15 amino acids.

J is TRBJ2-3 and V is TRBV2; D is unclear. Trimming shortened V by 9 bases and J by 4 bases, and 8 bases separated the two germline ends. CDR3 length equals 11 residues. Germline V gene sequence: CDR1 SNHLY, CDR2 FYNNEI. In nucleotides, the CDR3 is TGTGCCAGTGATCAGGCAGATACGCAGTATTTT. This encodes CASDQADTQYF.

The CDR3 reads CASSEERFSGYTF. CDR3 DNA: TGTGCCAGCAGTGAGGAGCGCTTCTCTGGCTACACCTTC. The V gene is TRBV6-1, the J gene TRBJ1-2; no clear D. Germline V gene lookup returns CDR1 MNHNS and CDR2 SASEGT. The CDR3 runs 13 residues. Trimming stripped 3 bases from V and 7 bases from J, with 12 bases between.

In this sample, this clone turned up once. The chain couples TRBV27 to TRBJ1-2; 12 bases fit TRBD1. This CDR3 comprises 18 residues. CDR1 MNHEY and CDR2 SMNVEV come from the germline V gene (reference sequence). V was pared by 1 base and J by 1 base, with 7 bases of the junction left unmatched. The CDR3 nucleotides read TGTGCCAGCAGTTTATATCGGGACAGGGGGCGAGGTAACTATGGCTACACCTTC. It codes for CASSLYRDRGRGNYGYTF.

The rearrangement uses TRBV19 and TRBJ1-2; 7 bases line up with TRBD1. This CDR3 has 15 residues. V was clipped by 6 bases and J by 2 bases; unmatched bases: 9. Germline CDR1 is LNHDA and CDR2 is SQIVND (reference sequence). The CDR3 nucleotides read TGTGCCAGTAGGCCCGGGACAGAATTCAACTATGGCTACACCTTC. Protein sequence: CASRPGTEFNYGYTF.

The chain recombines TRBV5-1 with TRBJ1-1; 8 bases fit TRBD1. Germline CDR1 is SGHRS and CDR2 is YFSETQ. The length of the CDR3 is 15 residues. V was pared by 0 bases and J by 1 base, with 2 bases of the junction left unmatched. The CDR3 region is CASSLVTGGNTEAFF. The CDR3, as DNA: TGCGCCAGCAGCTTGGTAACAGGGGGGAACACTGAAGCTTTCTTT.

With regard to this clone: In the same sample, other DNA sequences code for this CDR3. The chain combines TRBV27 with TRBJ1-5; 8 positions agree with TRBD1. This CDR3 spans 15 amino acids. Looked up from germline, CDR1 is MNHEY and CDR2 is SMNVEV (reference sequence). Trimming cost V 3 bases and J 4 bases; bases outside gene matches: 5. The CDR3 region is CASSLSRTGNQPQHF. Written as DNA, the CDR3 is TGTGCCAGCAGTTTGTCTCGGACAGGGAATCAGCCCCAGCATTTT.

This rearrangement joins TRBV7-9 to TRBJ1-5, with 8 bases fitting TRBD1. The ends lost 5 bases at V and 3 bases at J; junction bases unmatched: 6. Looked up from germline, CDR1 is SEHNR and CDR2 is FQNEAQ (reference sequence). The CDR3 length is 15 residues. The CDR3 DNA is TGTGCCAGCAGCCGTGGGACAGGCATCAATCAGCCCCAGCATTTT. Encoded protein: CASSRGTGINQPQHF.

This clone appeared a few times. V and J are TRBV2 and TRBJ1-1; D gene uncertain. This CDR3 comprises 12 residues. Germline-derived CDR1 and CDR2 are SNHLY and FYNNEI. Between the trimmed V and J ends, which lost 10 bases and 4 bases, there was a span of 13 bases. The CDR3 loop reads CATGWRLTEAFF. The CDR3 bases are TGTGCCACGGGGTGGAGGCTCACTGAAGCTTTCTTT.

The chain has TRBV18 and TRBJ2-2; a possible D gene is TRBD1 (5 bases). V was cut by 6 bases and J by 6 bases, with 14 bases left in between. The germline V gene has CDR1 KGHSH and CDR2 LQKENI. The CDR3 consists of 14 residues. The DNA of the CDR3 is TGTGCCAGCTCCCACAGGCCAGCGTCCGGGGAGCTGTTTTTT. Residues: CASSHRPASGELFF.

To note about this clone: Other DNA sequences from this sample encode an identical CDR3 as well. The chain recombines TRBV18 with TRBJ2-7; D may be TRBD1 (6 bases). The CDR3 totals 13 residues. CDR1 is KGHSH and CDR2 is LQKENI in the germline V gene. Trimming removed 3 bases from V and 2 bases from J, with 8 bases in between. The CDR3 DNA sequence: TGTGCCAGCTCACCGGACAGAACCTACGAGCAGTACTTC. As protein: CASSPDRTYEQYF.

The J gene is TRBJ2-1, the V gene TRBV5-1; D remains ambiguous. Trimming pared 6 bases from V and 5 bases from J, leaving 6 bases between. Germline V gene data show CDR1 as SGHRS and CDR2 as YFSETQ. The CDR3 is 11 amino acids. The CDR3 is CASNRDNEQFF. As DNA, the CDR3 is TGCGCCAGCAATCGGGACAATGAGCAGTTCTTC.

CDR3 protein: CASSPWGGLEFEKLFF. The DNA for the CDR3 is TGTGCCAGCAGCCCCTGGGGAGGCCTGGAATTTGAAAAACTGTTTTTT. This sequence joins TRBV14 and TRBJ1-4; D not certain. With 4 bases removed from V and 7 bases from J, the gap between germline ends came to 19 bases. The CDR3 extends over 16 amino acids. The germline gives CDR1 SGHDN, CDR2 FVKESK. Full variable domain (remainder filled in from reference TRBV14 and TRBJ1-4): EAGVTQFPSHSVIEKGQTVTLRCDPISGHDNLYWYRRVMGKEIKFLLHFVKESKQDESGMPNNRFLAERTGGTYSTLKVQPAELEDSGVYFCASSPWGGLEFEKLFFGSGTQLSVL.

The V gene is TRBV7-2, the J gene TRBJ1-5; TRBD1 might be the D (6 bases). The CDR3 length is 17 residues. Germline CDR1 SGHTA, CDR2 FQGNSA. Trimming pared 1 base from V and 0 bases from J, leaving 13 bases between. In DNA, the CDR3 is TGTGCCAGCAGCTTAGTGATCTGGACAGTTAGCAATCAGCCCCAGCATTTT. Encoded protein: CASSLVIWTVSNQPQHF.

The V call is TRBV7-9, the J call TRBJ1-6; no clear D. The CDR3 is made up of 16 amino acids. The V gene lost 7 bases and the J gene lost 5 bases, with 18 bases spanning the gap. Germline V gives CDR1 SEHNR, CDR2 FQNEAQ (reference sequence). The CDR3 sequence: CASTPSSGSNNSPLHF. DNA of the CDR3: TGTGCCAGCACTCCTTCCTCGGGTTCTAATAATTCACCCCTCCACTTT.

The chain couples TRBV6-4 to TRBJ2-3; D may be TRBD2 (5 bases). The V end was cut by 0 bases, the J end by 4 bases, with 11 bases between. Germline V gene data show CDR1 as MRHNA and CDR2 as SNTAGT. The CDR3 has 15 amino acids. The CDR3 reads CASSDSGAGSDTQYF. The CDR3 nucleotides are TGTGCCAGCAGTGACTCGGGAGCTGGCTCAGATACGCAGTATTTT.

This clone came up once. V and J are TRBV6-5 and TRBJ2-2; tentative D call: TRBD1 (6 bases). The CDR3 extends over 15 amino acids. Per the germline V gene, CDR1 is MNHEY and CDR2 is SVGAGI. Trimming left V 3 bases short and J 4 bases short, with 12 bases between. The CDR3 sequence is CASSYRGLGTGELFF. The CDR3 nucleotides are TGTGCCAGCAGTTATAGGGGGTTGGGCACCGGGGAGCTGTTTTTT.

The CDR3 region is CASSAGQTSNQPQHF. CDR3 DNA sequence: TGTGCCAGCAGTGCCGGACAGACCAGCAATCAGCCCCAGCATTTT. The rearrangement joins TRBV27 to TRBJ1-5; tentatively, D is TRBD1 (6 bases). Trimming stripped 5 bases from V and 1 base from J, with 12 bases between. The CDR3 is 15 amino acids. The V gene's germline CDR1 is MNHEY and CDR2 SMNVEV (reference sequence).

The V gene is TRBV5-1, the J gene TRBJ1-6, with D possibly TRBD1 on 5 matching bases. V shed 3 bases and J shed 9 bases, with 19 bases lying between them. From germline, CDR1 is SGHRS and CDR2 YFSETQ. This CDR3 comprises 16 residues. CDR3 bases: TGCGCCAGCAGCTGGGGGTCGCGGGAAACGGGTTCACCCCTCCACTTT. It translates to CASSWGSRETGSPLHF.